The 4 T cell receptor beta chains listed next were all sequenced from one sample in a study of blood T cell repertoires in COVID-19. Clones were sequenced by immunoSEQ multiplex PCR, and TCRdb holds only the in-frame ones, with some missing. In the table there are 250,000 to 350,000 clones, about 93% of which are singletons. The sample was PBMCs or T cells enriched from blood (not recorded which). The source is a woman in her twenties or thirties who had recovered from COVID-19.

This chain joins TRBV6-2 or TRBV6-3 and TRBJ2-1, with 11 bases aligning to TRBD2. Germline V gene data show CDR1 as MNHEY and CDR2 as SVGEGT. Trimming removed 2 bases from V and 3 bases from J; junction bases left unmatched: 3. The CDR3 has 16 residues. The CDR3 protein is CASSYPLAGGYNEQFF. The CDR3 nucleotides read TGTGCCAGCAGTTACCCCCTAGCGGGAGGCTACAATGAGCAGTTCTTC.

The table lists this clone with a count of one. This chain connects TRBV14 to TRBJ2-1; TRBD2 might be the D (5 bases). CDR1 and CDR2 from the germline V gene are SGHDN and FVKESK. The CDR3 sequence is 16 residues long. Trimming took 4 bases from V and 0 from J, leaving 13 bases between them. In DNA, the CDR3 is TGTGCCAGCAGCCCACTAGACATAGTCTCCTACAATGAGCAGTTCTTC. It yields the protein CASSPLDIVSYNEQFF.

V usage is TRBV30 and J usage is TRBJ1-3; TRBD1 matches 7 bases. The CDR3 sequence is 15 residues long. V lost 3 bases, J lost 0 bases, and 5 bases stayed unmatched. Germline CDR1 GTSNPN, CDR2 SVGIG (reference sequence). CDR3 sequence: CAWRRTGLSGNTIYF. The CDR3 bases are TGTGCCTGGAGACGGACAGGCCTCTCTGGAAACACCATATATTTT.

This chain connects TRBV5-1 to TRBJ1-1, with a tentative D call TRBD1 (6 bases). This CDR3 has 15 amino acids. Germline V gives CDR1 SGHRS, CDR2 YFSETQ. Trimming left V 4 bases short and J 0 bases short, with 13 bases between. The CDR3 sequence: CASSPQGTVNTEAFF. The CDR3 bases are TGCGCCAGCAGCCCTCAGGGGACCGTGAACACTGAAGCTTTCTTT.